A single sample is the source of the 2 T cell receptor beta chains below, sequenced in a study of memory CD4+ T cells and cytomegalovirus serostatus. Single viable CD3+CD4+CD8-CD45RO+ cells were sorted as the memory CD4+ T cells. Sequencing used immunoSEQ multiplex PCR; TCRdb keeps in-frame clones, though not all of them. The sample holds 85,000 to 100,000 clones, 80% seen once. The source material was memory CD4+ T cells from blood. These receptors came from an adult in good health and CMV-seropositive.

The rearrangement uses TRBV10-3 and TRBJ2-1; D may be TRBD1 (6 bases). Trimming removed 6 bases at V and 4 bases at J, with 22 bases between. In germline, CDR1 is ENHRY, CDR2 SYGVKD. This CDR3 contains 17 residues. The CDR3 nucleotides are TGTGCCATCAGCCCCCCGGAGACAGGCGTCGGATACAATGAGCAGTTCTTC. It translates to CAISPPETGVGYNEQFF.

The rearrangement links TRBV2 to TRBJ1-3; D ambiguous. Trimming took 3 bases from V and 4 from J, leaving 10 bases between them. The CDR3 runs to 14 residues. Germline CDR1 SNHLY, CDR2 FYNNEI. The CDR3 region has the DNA TGTGCCAGCAGTGAGGATTCGGCCGGAAACACCATATATTTT. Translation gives CASSEDSAGNTIYF.